The 13 T cell receptor beta chains below all came from one sample that was sequenced in a study of T-cell memory formation after mild COVID-19. TCRdb independently ran MiXCR on the 5' RACE reads; one entry per CDR3 protein. The sample contains about 320,000 distinct CDR3 sequences, 14% of which appear only once. Sequencing was performed on PBMCs or a T cell subset sorted from them (not recorded which). The receptors derive from a man aged 18-30 years who had mild COVID-19 (a few samples of this study predate the infection). Cell type and time point are not known.

This clonotype has a handful of counts. V is TRBV27 and J is TRBJ1-5; maybe TRBD1 (6 bases). CDR1 is MNHEY and CDR2 is SMNVEV in the germline V gene (reference sequence). V lost 5 bases and J lost 7, with 24 bases in between. The CDR3 is 17 residues long. CDR3 region: CASSHRGRGAGVQPQHF. In DNA, the CDR3 is TGTGCCAGCAGTCATCGTGGCCGGGGGGCGGGGGTGCAGCCCCAGCATTTT.

This clonotype was seen at least ten times. The chain has TRBV4-1 and TRBJ2-7, with 9 bases lining up with TRBD2. The junction had 5 bases not matched to a gene; V was cut back by 1 base and J by 4 bases. The germline CDR1 and CDR2 sequences are MGHRA and YSYEKL. The CDR3 is 15 amino acids. The CDR3: CASSQVSGGVYEQYF. CDR3 DNA: TGCGCCAGCAGCCAAGTTAGCGGGGGAGTATACGAGCAGTACTTC.

The chain couples TRBV12-3 or TRBV12-4 to TRBJ2-1, with a possible D match to TRBD2 (6 bases). The CDR3 is 15 residues long. With 0 bases removed from V and 4 bases from J, the gap between germline ends came to 10 bases. The CDR3 sequence is CASSLAGGGYNEQFF. The CDR3 nucleotides are TGTGCCAGCAGTTTAGCGGGGGGTGGTTACAATGAGCAGTTCTTC.

This rearrangement joins TRBV5-4 to TRBJ2-5; D not certain. The CDR3 is 15 residues long. Trimming took off 0 bases at V and 1 base at J, with 10 bases between the two ends. Germline V gene data show CDR1 as SGHNT and CDR2 as YYREEE (reference sequence). Here the CDR3 reads CASSLGRVLQETQYF. The CDR3 bases are TGTGCCAGCAGCTTGGGACGTGTACTCCAAGAGACCCAGTACTTC.

The J gene is TRBJ1-5, the V gene TRBV28; D is undetermined. Germline V gene data show CDR1 as MDHEN and CDR2 as SYDVKM. The CDR3 is 11 residues long. The V gene lost 3 bases and the J gene lost 9 bases, with 6 bases spanning the gap. Here the CDR3 reads CASSFNGPQHF. The CDR3 DNA is TGTGCCAGCAGTTTTAACGGGCCCCAGCATTTT. The full variable domain, rest sourced from reference TRBV28 and TRBJ1-5, is DVKVTQSSRYLVKRTGEKVFLECVQDMDHENMFWYRQDPGLGLRLIYFSYDVKMKEKGDIPEGYSVSREKKERFSLILESASTNQTSMYLCASSFNGPQHFGDGTRLSIL.

The V gene is TRBV3-1, the J gene TRBJ2-3; no definite D call. Germline V gene sequence: CDR1 LGHDT, CDR2 YNNKEL (reference sequence). Trimming took 1 base from V and 12 from J, leaving 11 bases between them. The CDR3 runs to 12 residues. The CDR3 sequence: CASSQGLGVQYF. For the CDR3, the DNA is TGTGCCAGCAGCCAAGGACTCGGAGTTCAGTATTTT.

This clonotype was counted between two and nine times. The DNA for the CDR3 is TGTGCCAGCAGGGCCTTTGGGGAAAAACTGTTTTTT. The encoded protein is CASRAFGEKLFF. This chain connects TRBV28 to TRBJ1-4; D is ambiguous. The CDR3 loop spans 12 amino acids. CDR1 is MDHEN and CDR2 is SYDVKM in the germline V gene. Trimming left V 6 bases short and J 8 bases short, with 10 bases between.

This clonotype appeared a few times. This chain joins TRBV29-1 and TRBJ2-5; D is tentatively TRBD1 or TRBD2 (5 bases each). This CDR3 is 14 amino acids long. Germline V lookup: CDR1 SQVTM, CDR2 ANQGSEA. V lost 3 bases and J lost 4, with 15 bases in between. The CDR3 spells CSVEFAGSGETQYF. Here the CDR3 DNA reads TGCAGCGTTGAGTTTGCAGGGAGCGGAGAGACCCAGTACTTC.

J is TRBJ1-2 and V is TRBV7-9; D might be TRBD1 (6 bases). Trimming removed 3 bases at V and 0 bases at J, with 11 bases between. The CDR3 covers 15 residues. In germline, CDR1 is SEHNR, CDR2 FQNEAQ (reference sequence). This CDR3 is CASSLSGQPNYGYTF. CDR3 bases: TGTGCCAGCAGCTTGTCAGGACAGCCTAACTATGGCTACACCTTC.

This sequence joins TRBV12-3 or TRBV12-4 and TRBJ1-6; D gene unclear. The V and J ends lost 6 bases and 3 bases respectively, with 9 bases between them. CDR3 length equals 14 residues. The CDR3 here is CASRLEGYNSPLHF. CDR3 nucleotide sequence: TGTGCCAGCAGGCTGGAGGGCTATAATTCACCCCTCCACTTT.

This clonotype has ten or more counts. CDR3 DNA sequence: TGTGCCAGCAGCTTAGCTGGAGGTAACTACGAGCAGTACTTC. This encodes CASSLAGGNYEQYF. V is TRBV7-2 and J is TRBJ2-7, with TRBD2 as a possible D gene (5 bases). The CDR3 sequence is 14 residues long. Germline loops: CDR1 SGHTA, CDR2 FQGNSA. Trimming cost V 0 bases and J 3 bases, with 9 bases left between them.

The chain combines TRBV16 with TRBJ2-1; 8 nucleotides agree with TRBD1. The CDR3 has 15 amino acids. The germline gives CDR1 KGHSY, CDR2 FQNENV. The J segment lost 6 bases and the V segment lost 4 bases, leaving 8 bases of the junction unmatched. The CDR3 coding sequence is TGTGCCAGCAGCCGCTTCAAAACAGGGGGCAATGAGCAGTTCTTC. Its protein product is CASSRFKTGGNEQFF.

J is TRBJ2-3 and V is TRBV20-1; 9 bases fit TRBD2. V gave up 4 bases and J gave up 4 bases; unmatched junction bases: 6. The CDR3 extends over 14 amino acids. The germline CDR1 and CDR2 sequences are DFQATT and SNEGSKA (reference sequence). This CDR3 is CSATGTSPSDTQYF. DNA for the CDR3: TGCAGTGCTACCGGGACTAGCCCATCAGATACGCAGTATTTT.